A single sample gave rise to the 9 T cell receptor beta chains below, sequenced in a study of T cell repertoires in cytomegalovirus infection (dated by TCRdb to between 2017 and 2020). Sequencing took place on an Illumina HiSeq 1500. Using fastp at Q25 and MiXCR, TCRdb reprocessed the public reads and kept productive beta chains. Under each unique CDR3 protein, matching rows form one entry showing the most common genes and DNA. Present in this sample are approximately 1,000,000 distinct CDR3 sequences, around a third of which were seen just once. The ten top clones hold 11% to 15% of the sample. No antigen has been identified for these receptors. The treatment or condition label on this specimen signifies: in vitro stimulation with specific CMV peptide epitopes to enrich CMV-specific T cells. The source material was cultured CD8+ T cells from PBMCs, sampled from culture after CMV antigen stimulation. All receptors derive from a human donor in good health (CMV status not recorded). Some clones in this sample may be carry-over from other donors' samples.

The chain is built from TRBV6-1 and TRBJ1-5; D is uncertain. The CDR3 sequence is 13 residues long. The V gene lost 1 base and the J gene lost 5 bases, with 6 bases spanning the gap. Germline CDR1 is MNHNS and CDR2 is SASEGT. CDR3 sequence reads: CASSEDIYQPQHF. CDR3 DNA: TGTGCCAGCAGTGAAGATATATATCAGCCCCAGCATTTT.

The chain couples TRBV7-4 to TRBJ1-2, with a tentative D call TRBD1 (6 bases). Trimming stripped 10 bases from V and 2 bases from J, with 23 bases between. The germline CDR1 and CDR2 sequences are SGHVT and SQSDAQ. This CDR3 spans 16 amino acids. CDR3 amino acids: CATGRTETILNYGYTF. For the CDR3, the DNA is TGTGCCACTGGCCGGACAGAGACCATATTGAACTATGGCTACACCTTC.

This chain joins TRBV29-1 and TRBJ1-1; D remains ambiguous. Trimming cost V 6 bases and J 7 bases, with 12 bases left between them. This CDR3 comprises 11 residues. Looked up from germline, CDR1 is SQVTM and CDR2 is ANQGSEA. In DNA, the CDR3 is TGCAGCGTGGGCGGAGGCGGTGAAGCTTTCTTT. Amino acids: CSVGGGGEAFF.

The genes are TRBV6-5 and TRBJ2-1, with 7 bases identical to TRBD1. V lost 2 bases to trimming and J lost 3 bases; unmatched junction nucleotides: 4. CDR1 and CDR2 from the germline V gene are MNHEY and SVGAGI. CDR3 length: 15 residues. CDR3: CASSYIGGYYNEQFF. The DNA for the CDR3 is TGTGCCAGCAGTTACATAGGGGGCTACTACAATGAGCAGTTCTTC.

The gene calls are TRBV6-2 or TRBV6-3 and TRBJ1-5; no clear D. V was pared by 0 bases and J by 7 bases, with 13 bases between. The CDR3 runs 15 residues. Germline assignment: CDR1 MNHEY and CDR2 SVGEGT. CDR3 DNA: TGTGCCAGCAGTTACTCGACGGAGGGTTTACAGCCCCAGCATTTT. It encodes CASSYSTEGLQPQHF.

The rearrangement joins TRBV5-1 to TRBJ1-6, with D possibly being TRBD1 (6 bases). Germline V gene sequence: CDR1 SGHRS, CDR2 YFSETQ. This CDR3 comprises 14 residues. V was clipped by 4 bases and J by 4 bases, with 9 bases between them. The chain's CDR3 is CASSKQGYNSPLHF. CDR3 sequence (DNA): TGCGCCAGCAGCAAACAGGGATATAATTCACCCCTCCACTTT.

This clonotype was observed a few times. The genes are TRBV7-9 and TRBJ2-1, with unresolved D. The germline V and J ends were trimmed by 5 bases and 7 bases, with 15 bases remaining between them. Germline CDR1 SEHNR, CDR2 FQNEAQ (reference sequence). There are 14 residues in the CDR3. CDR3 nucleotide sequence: TGTGCCAGCAGCCCTTCGGACGGTAGGAATGAGCAGTTCTTC. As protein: CASSPSDGRNEQFF.

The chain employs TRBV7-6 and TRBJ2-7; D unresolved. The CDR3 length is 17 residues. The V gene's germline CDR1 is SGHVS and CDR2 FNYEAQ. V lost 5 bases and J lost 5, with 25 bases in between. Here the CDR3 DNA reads TGTGCCAGCAGCCGCAGTGTCCCTCCGGGCTACAAGGACGAGCAGTACTTC. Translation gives CASSRSVPPGYKDEQYF.

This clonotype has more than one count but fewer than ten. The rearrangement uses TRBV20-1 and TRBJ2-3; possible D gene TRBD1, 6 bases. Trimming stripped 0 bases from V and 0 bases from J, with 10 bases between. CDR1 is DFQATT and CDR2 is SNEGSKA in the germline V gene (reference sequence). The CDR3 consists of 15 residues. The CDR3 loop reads CSARDQQGSTDTQYF. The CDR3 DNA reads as TGCAGTGCTAGAGATCAACAGGGAAGCACAGATACGCAGTATTTT.